This T cell receptor beta chain was identified during a study of type 1 and type 2 diabetes patients. Looking at the study overall: Magnetic bead positive selection isolated CD4+ or CD8+ T cells from PBMCs. Sequencing for the whole study yielded roughly 19 million paired-end reads.

A few counts support this clonotype. Per germline, CDR1 MDHEN and CDR2 SYDVKM. Trimming pared 6 bases from V and 2 bases from J, leaving 11 bases between. The CDR3 is 13 amino acids. PCR was run on genomic DNA. A primer set of 30 forward and 13 reverse primers amplified the CDR3. Using its own MiXCR run on the multiplex PCR reads, TCRdb lists one record per CDR3 protein. This repertoire shows 250,000 to 300,000 distinct CDR3 sequences, roughly 48% found once; its top ten account for approximately 14%. This sequence joins TRBV28 and TRBJ2-7; D is undetermined. The sequencing sample was made of peripheral blood mononuclear cells (PBMCs). This receptor was taken from a man younger than 35 with type 2 diabetes. CDR3 in amino acids: CASSTGRTYEQYF. DNA of the CDR3: TGTGCCAGCAGCACTGGGCGAACCTACGAGCAGTACTTC.